Included here is one TCR beta chain sequence, with context. Its antigen is unknown. V was trimmed by 7 bases and J by 5 bases, leaving 23 bases between them. The CDR3 loop spans 16 amino acids. In germline, CDR1 is LNHDA, CDR2 SQIVND (reference sequence). This sample was included in a study of T cell responses to AZD1222 COVID-19 vaccine. At the level of the study: Pooling was applied to second doses at about 4 or about 12 weeks.

Sequencing used immunoSEQ multiplex PCR; TCRdb keeps in-frame clones, though not all of them. The sample consists of approximately 150,000 clones, 80% to 90% of them appearing once. Study-level findings and limits: It was only after the peak T cell response that any repertoires were sampled. In the spike-specific TCR repertoire, nearly half reportedly target unmutated variant regions. Donors were largely white British and mainly female; clonal diversity was possibly underestimated.

The TCR originated in an adult in good health. This specimen was peripheral blood, taken on day 0 of AZD1222 vaccination. The rearrangement links TRBV19 to TRBJ1-1; D is perhaps TRBD1 (5 bases). The CDR3 loop is CASNGPGGARGTEAFF. For the CDR3, the DNA is TGTGCCAGTAACGGCCCGGGAGGGGCTCGGGGGACTGAAGCTTTCTTT.